This T cell receptor beta chain was observed in a study of T cells after yellow fever vaccination. TCRdb re-analysed the 5' RACE reads in MiXCR, keeping a single row per CDR3 protein. The sample records some 160,000 distinct CDR3 sequences, about a tenth being singletons. Germline values: CDR1 WSHSY, CDR2 SAAADI. This CDR3 has 15 residues. Trimming removed 4 bases from V and 0 bases from J, with 7 bases in between. V usage is TRBV10-2 and J usage is TRBJ2-6; no clear D. The TCR comes from a young man who received the YFV17D yellow fever vaccine. The starting material was CD8+ T cells sorted from PBMCs, obtained 45 days after the yellow fever booster vaccination. CDR3 sequence reads: CASSGQDSGANVLTF. As DNA, the CDR3 is TGCGCCAGCAGTGGGCAGGACTCTGGGGCCAACGTCCTGACTTTC.